The rows below give T cell receptor beta chains drawn from one sample of a study of cytotoxic CD8 clonotypes in ibrutinib-treated CLL. Repertoires were generated with immunoSEQ multiplex PCR, while TCRdb's copy carries only in-frame clones and drops some. The sample holds 150,000 or so clones, around 84% seen once. Specimen: PBMCs, collected after 36 months of ibrutinib treatment. These receptors all stem from a human donor with chronic lymphocytic leukemia. The CDR3 runs from the conserved cysteine through the conserved F or W. The order of the fields is V gene, J gene, CDR3 length, CDR3 protein.

TRBV14	TRBJ2-1	15	CASSLPRDRYNEQFF
TRBV27	TRBJ1-4	15	CASSPTLATNEKLFF
TRBV4-1	TRBJ1-5	16	CASSQGPGVANQPQHF
TRBV25-1	TRBJ2-7	13	CASSPPRGYEQYF
TRBV29-1	TRBJ1-2	13	CSVEDRDHYGYTF
TRBV15	TRBJ2-1	14	CATSRDARYNEQFF
TRBV6-6	TRBJ1-2	14	CASIGGKGRVGYTF
TRBV7-9	TRBJ2-2	12	CASSLEAGELFF
TRBV6-6	TRBJ2-7	12	CASGRSSYEQYF
TRBV5-6	TRBJ2-7	16	CASSPWTSGGVYEQYF
TRBV6-6	TRBJ1-1	14	CASSYHSGVTEAFF
TRBV25-1	TRBJ1-1	13	CASSEYGVVEAFF
TRBV6-1	TRBJ2-7	14	CASSEGGAGLAQYF
TRBV27	TRBJ1-1	14	CASRTGLMNTEAFF
TRBV5-4	TRBJ1-2	16	CASSPRGVTGDYGYTF
TRBV7-9	TRBJ1-1	15	CASSPIDRGPTEAFF
TRBV20-1	TRBJ1-2	10	CSAFRVGYTF
TRBV28	TRBJ2-7	14	CASSLQWATYEQYF
TRBV30	TRBJ1-5	14	CAWSRVSGNQPQHF
TRBV25-1	TRBJ1-4	15	CASSGDRGRNEKLFF
TRBV7-3	TRBJ2-1	16	CASSLAGTSGLNEQFF
TRBV11-2	TRBJ2-5	13	CASSNRVQETQYF
TRBV6-6	TRBJ1-3	12	CASSSSKNTIYF
TRBV27	TRBJ2-1	12	CASSLQGSEQFF
TRBV19	TRBJ1-5	15	CASRTEGRGNQPQHF
TRBV2	TRBJ1-2	15	CASSDPARAGGGYTF
TRBV27	TRBJ2-6	17	CASRTGVRRSGANVLTF
TRBV30	TRBJ2-1	11	CAWSTGYEQFF
TRBV10-1	TRBJ1-1	13	CASSIRADTEAFF
TRBV18	TRBJ2-3	16	CASSPLAGVVSDTQYF
TRBV5-4	TRBJ1-6	16	CASSHRGPRNNSPLHF